Each of the 11 T cell receptor beta chains below was sequenced from the same sample in a study of Ad26.COV2.S vaccination and SARS-CoV-2 variants. Indicated treatment: roughly 19 received Ad26.COV2.S at low or high dose, single or two shots; about 5 received placebo; per-sample allocation not given. Following the first vaccine or placebo injection, samples were taken on day 63. Sequencing used immunoSEQ multiplex PCR; TCRdb keeps in-frame clones, though not all of them. The table lists 300,000 to 350,000 clones, approximately 80% of them singletons. Sequencing was performed on peripheral blood, taken in a trial of Ad26.COV2.S vaccine versus placebo. These receptors were obtained from a person between 18 and 65 years old who received the Ad26.COV2.S COVID-19 vaccine or a placebo.

V and J are TRBV7-8 and TRBJ2-1; 10 bases map to TRBD1. The V and J ends lost 3 bases and 6 bases, in that order; junction bases with no gene match: 5. The germline V gene has CDR1 SGHVS and CDR2 FQNEAQ. The CDR3 has 15 amino acids. The CDR3 DNA is TGTGCCAGCAGCTTCCGGGACAGGGGTGGCAATGAGCAGTTCTTC. Encoded protein: CASSFRDRGGNEQFF. Variable domain in full (rest from reference TRBV7-8 and TRBJ2-1): GAGVSQSPRYKVAKRGQDVALRCDPISGHVSLFWYQQALGQGPEFLTYFQNEAQLDKSGLPSDRFFAERPEGSVSTLKIQRTQQEDSAVYLCASSFRDRGGNEQFFGPGTRLTVL.

This clone was detected only a few times. The rearrangement uses TRBV5-4 and TRBJ1-1, with no clear D. V lost 2 bases to trimming and J lost 1 base, with 9 bases between them. Germline loops: CDR1 SGHNT, CDR2 YYREEE (reference sequence). The CDR3 sequence is 14 residues long. This CDR3 is CASSFYLGNTEAFF. In nucleotides, the CDR3 is TGTGCCAGCAGCTTTTATCTAGGGAACACTGAAGCTTTCTTT.

The chain carries TRBV7-9 and TRBJ2-7; TRBD1 might be the D (6 bases). CDR1 and CDR2 from the germline V gene are SEHNR and FQNEAQ (reference sequence). The CDR3 extends over 14 amino acids. Trimming removed 4 bases from V and 2 bases from J, with 12 bases in between. Written as DNA, the CDR3 is TGTGCCAGCAGCTCAACAGGGTACACCTACGAGCAGTACTTC. Protein sequence: CASSSTGYTYEQYF. The full variable domain, with the rest looked up from reference TRBV7-9 and TRBJ2-7, is DTGVSQNPRHKITKRGQNVTFRCDPISEHNRLYWYRQTLGQGPEFLTYFQNEAQLEKSRLLSDRFSAERPKGSFSTLEIQRTEQGDSAMYLCASSSTGYTYEQYFGPGTRLTVT.

In DNA, the CDR3 is TGTGCCAGCAGCCCATCTCTTAAAGGGAACACTGAAGCTTTCTTT. It is translated as CASSPSLKGNTEAFF. The chain has TRBV3-1 (or the pseudogene TRBV3-2) and TRBJ1-1; unclear D gene. This CDR3 spans 15 amino acids. The germline CDR1 and CDR2 sequences are LGHDT and YNNKEL (reference sequence). V was pared by 4 bases and J by 1 base, with 13 bases between.

This chain connects TRBV7-9 to TRBJ2-7; TRBD1 might be the D (5 bases). V was pared by 4 bases and J by 2 bases, with 21 bases between. Looked up from germline, CDR1 is SEHNR and CDR2 is FQNEAQ (reference sequence). This CDR3 is 17 amino acids long. The CDR3 bases are TGTGCCAGCAGCTCACTTGACAGTAGGGCAAATCCCTACGAGCAGTACTTC. Its protein is CASSSLDSRANPYEQYF.

The chain has TRBV7-2 and TRBJ2-3; D not certain. CDR1 is SGHTA, CDR2 FQGNSA, per germline. The V and J ends lost 0 bases and 0 bases respectively, with 4 bases between them. This CDR3 has 14 amino acids. Here the CDR3 DNA reads TGTGCCAGCAGCTTAGCGGTTAGCACAGATACGCAGTATTTT. Amino acids: CASSLAVSTDTQYF.

This chain joins TRBV5-1 and TRBJ2-3; TRBD1 matches at 8 bases. V was pared by 5 bases and J by 6 bases, with 5 bases of the junction left unmatched. Germline lookup yields CDR1 SGHRS and CDR2 YFSETQ. This CDR3 has 13 residues. The CDR3 coding sequence is TGCGCCAGCAGTTTTAACAGGGGGGATACGCAGTATTTT. This translates into CASSFNRGDTQYF. The full variable domain, rest sourced from reference TRBV5-1 and TRBJ2-3, is KAGVTQTPRYLIKTRGQQVTLSCSPISGHRSVSWYQQTPGQGLQFLFEYFSETQRNKGNFPGRFSGRQFSNSRSEMNVSTLELGDSALYLCASSFNRGDTQYFGPGTRLTVL.

The chain links TRBV7-9 to TRBJ2-1; TRBD1 agrees at 7 bases. V was clipped by 5 bases and J by 12 bases; unmatched bases: 10. The V gene's germline CDR1 is SEHNR and CDR2 FQNEAQ (reference sequence). This CDR3 is built from 13 residues. CDR3 in DNA: TGTGCCAGCAGCCCCACCGACAGGGTCGGGCAGTTCTTC. Its translation is CASSPTDRVGQFF.

The genes are TRBV5-1 and TRBJ2-7; 7 bases are a match to TRBD1. The junction had 13 bases not matched to a gene; V was cut back by 4 bases and J by 9 bases. Germline loops: CDR1 SGHRS, CDR2 YFSETQ. The CDR3 covers 14 residues. The CDR3 DNA follows: TGCGCCAGCAGCCTTGAAGACAGGGCCGGAGGGCAGTACTTC. Protein product: CASSLEDRAGGQYF. The full variable domain, completed using reference TRBV5-1 and TRBJ2-7, is KAGVTQTPRYLIKTRGQQVTLSCSPISGHRSVSWYQQTPGQGLQFLFEYFSETQRNKGNFPGRFSGRQFSNSRSEMNVSTLELGDSALYLCASSLEDRAGGQYFGPGTRLTVT.

This clone occurred once. The rearrangement joins TRBV2 to TRBJ1-3; TRBD1 aligns across 8 bases. V was pared by 6 bases and J by 0 bases, with 13 bases of the junction left unmatched. From germline, CDR1 is SNHLY and CDR2 FYNNEI. The CDR3 covers 18 residues. DNA for the CDR3: TGTGCCAGCAGCCTGAAAAGACAAGACAGGGGCTCTGGAAACACCATATATTTT. Translating gives CASSLKRQDRGSGNTIYF.

This clone was recorded a few times. This rearrangement joins TRBV15 to TRBJ1-1; D is possibly TRBD1 (6 bases). The V and J ends lost 6 bases and 0 bases respectively, with 8 bases between them. This CDR3 region has 13 residues. CDR1 and CDR2 (germline): LNHNV, YYDKDF (reference sequence). The DNA of the CDR3 is TGTGCCACCAGAACAGGGCTGAACACTGAAGCTTTCTTT. It specifies CATRTGLNTEAFF.